The T cell receptor beta chain under discussion was sequenced for a study of blood T cell repertoires in COVID-19. Across the whole study: The United States, Italy and Spain provided the acute and convalescent COVID-19 samples. From T cells, B-cell-depleted T cells, or PBMCs came the material, which was cDNA or gDNA.

From germline, CDR1 is SGHKS and CDR2 YYEKEE (reference sequence). Trimming at V came to 0 bases and at J to 2 bases, leaving 2 bases not matched to a gene. The CDR3 length is 17 residues. Authors' processing steps: Amplification from reference gene primers served as the basis for estimated nucleated cell counts. The table came from immunoSEQ multiplex PCR; TCRdb's copy has only in-frame clones and leaves some out. V and J calls and clone size follow that table, whereas D and trimming were derived from the DNA. Of about 60,000 clones in the sample, roughly 85% were seen once. This receptor was obtained from a man aged 35 to 55 with acute or convalescent COVID-19. The J gene is TRBJ2-1, the V gene TRBV5-5, with 13 bases identical to TRBD2. Sequencing was performed on peripheral blood. The CDR3 nucleotides are TGTGCCAGCAGCTTGGTAGGGACTAGCGGGGCCTACAATGAGCAGTTCTTC. Protein: CASSLVGTSGAYNEQFF.